The entry below describes one T cell receptor beta chain. Authors' methods: Amplification of reference gene primers provided the estimated nucleated cell counts. Profiling relied on immunoSEQ multiplex PCR, and the TCRdb table lists in-frame clones only, not all of them. The V and J calls and clone size were taken over from that table, and D and trimming were inferred from the DNA. Found here are more than 200,000 clones, around 90% of them singletons; the top ten hold roughly 1.6%. This entry comes from a study of blood T cell repertoires in COVID-19. Whole-study context: Samples taken during acute and convalescent COVID-19 were collected in the United States, Italy and Spain.

Cohorts were determined from participant-reported clinical history. The CDR3 has 13 residues. The J segment lost 2 bases and the V segment lost 8 bases, leaving 4 bases of the junction unmatched. The genes are TRBV12-3 or TRBV12-4 and TRBJ2-3, with 7 bases that match TRBD1. This TCR was sampled from a woman aged 45 to 65 who had recovered from COVID-19. Input material: PBMCs or T cells enriched from blood (not recorded which). The CDR3 DNA reads as TGTGCCAGCGGACAGGTAAACACAGATACGCAGTATTTT. This gives the protein CASGQVNTDTQYF.